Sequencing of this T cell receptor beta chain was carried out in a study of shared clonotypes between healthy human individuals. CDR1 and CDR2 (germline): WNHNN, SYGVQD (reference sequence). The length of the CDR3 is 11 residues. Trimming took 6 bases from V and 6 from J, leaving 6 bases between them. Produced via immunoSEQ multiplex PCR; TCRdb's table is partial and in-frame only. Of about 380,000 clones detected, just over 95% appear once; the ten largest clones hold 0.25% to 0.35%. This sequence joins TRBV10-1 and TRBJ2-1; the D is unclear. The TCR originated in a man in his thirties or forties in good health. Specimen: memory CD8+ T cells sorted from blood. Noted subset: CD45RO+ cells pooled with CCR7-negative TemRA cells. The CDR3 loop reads CASSELNEQFF. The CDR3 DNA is TGCGCCAGCAGCGAGCTCAATGAGCAGTTCTTC.